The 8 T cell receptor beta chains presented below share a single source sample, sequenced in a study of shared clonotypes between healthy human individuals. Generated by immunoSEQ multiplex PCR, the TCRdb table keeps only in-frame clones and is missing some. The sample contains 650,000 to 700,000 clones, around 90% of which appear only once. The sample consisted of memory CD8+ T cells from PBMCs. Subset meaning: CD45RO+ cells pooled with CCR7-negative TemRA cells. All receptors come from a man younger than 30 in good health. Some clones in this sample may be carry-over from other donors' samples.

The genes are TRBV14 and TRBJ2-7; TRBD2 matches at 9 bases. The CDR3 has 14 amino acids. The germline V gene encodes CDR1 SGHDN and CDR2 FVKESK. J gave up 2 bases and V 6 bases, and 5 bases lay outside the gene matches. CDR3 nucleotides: TGTGCCAGCAGAGGACTAGCGACGGCCTACGAGCAGTACTTC. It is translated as CASRGLATAYEQYF.

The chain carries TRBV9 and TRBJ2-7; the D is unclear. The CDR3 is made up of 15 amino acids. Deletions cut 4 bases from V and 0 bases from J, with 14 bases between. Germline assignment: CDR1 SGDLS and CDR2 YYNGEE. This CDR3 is CASSPTTGYSYEQYF. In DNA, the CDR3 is TGTGCCAGCAGCCCAACTACGGGCTACTCCTACGAGCAGTACTTC.

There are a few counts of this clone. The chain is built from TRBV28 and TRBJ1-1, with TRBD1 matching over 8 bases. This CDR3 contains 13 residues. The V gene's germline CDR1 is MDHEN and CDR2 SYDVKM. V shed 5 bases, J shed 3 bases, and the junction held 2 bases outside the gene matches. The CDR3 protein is CASSDRGDTEAFF. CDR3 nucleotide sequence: TGTGCCAGCAGTGACAGGGGAGACACTGAAGCTTTCTTT.

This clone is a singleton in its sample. This chain's CDR3 is CASSLLQGSDEQFF. The CDR3 DNA is TGTGCCAGCAGCTTACTACAGGGGAGTGATGAGCAGTTCTTC. The chain is built from TRBV7-8 and TRBJ2-1, with 7 bases identical to TRBD1. The CDR3 is made up of 14 amino acids. V dropped 2 bases and J dropped 8; count of bases not matched to a gene: 6. CDR1 is SGHVS, CDR2 FQNEAQ, per germline.

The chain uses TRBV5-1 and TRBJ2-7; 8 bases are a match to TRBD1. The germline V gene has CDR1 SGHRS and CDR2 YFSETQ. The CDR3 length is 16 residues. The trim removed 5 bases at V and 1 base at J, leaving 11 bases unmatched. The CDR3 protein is CASSSRTGIGSYEQYF. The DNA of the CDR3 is TGCGCCAGCAGTAGTCGGACAGGGATAGGGTCCTACGAGCAGTACTTC.

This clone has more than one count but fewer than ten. The CDR3 nucleotides are TGTGCCAGCAGTTTGACAGGGTTTAATCAGCCCCAGCATTTT. Its protein is CASSLTGFNQPQHF. The chain recombines TRBV28 with TRBJ1-5; 7 bases agree with TRBD1. Germline V gene sequence: CDR1 MDHEN, CDR2 SYDVKM. The CDR3 is 14 residues long. V dropped 3 bases and J dropped 4; count of bases not matched to a gene: 3. Drawing the rest from reference TRBV28 and TRBJ1-5, the complete variable domain is DVKVTQSSRYLVKRTGEKVFLECVQDMDHENMFWYRQDPGLGLRLIYFSYDVKMKEKGDIPEGYSVSREKKERFSLILESASTNQTSMYLCASSLTGFNQPQHFGDGTRLSIL.

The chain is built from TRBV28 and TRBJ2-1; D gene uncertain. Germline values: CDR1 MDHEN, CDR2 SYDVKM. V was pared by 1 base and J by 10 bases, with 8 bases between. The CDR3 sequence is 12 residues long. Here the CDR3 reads CASSLLRKEQFF. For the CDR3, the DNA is TGTGCCAGCAGTTTATTAAGAAAGGAGCAGTTCTTC.

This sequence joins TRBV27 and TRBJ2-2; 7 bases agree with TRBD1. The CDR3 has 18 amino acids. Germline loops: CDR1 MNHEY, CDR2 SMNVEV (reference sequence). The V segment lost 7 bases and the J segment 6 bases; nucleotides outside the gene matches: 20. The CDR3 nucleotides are TGTGCCAGCACCTCGGGACAGCCCGCTTGGAGTGATGCCGGGGAGCTGTTTTTT. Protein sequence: CASTSGQPAWSDAGELFF.